This T cell receptor (beta chain) was recovered during a study of beta chain features in type 1 diabetes. Across the study: No patient-donor differences in age, gender, total cells or subset yield.

CD4+ naive, central memory, regulatory and stem cell-like memory cells were sorted via CD45RO/CCR7/CD25/CD127/CD95/CD27. As for this clone: Antigen specificity is unknown.

The authors reverse transcribed all of the isolated RNA, so sequencing captured expressed TCRB transcripts. The table came from immunoSEQ multiplex PCR; TCRdb's copy has only in-frame clones and leaves some out. Among around 250,000 clones listed, more than 65% were seen once. Study results and limitations: In all four CD4+ subsets, TCRB CDR3 length was significantly, moderately reduced in type 1 diabetes. In comparison with healthy donors, patients had naive, central memory and Treg TCRB repertoires that appeared more similar.

This TCR was sampled from a man younger than 40 in good health. The specimen sequenced was naive CD4+ T cells from blood.

The CDR3: CASSVSGLQNTGELFF. The CDR3 DNA reads as TGTGCCAGCAGCGTCTCGGGACTCCAGAACACCGGGGAGCTGTTTTTT. The chain links TRBV13 to TRBJ2-2, with D possibly TRBD2 on 6 matching bases. The CDR3 is made up of 16 amino acids. The V end was cut by 5 bases, the J end by 1 base, with 14 bases between. CDR1 PRHDT and CDR2 FYEKMQ come from the germline V gene (reference sequence).